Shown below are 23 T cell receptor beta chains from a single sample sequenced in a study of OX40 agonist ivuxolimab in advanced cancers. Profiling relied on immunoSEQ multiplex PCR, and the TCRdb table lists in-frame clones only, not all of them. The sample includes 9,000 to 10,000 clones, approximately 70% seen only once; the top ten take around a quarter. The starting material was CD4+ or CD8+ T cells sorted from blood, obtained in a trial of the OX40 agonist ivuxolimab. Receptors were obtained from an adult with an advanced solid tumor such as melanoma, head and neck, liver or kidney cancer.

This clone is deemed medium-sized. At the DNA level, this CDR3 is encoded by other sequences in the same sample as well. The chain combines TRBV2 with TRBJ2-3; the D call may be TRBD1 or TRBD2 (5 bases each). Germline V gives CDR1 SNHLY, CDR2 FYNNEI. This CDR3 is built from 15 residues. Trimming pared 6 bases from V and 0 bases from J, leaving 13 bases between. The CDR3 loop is CASSPGTSSTDTQYF. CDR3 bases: TGTGCCAGCAGCCCTGGGACCTCAAGCACAGATACGCAGTATTTT.

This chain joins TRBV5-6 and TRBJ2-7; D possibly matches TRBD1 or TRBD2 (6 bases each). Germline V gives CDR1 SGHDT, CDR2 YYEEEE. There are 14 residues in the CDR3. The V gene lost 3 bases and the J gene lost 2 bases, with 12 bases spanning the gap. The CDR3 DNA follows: TGTGCCAGCAGCTGGGGGGCAGGGGCCTACGAGCAGTACTTC. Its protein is CASSWGAGAYEQYF.

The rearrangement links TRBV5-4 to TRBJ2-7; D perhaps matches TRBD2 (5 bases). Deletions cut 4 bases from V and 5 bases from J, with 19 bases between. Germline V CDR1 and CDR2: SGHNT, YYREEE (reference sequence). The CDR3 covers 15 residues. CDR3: CASSPGLVKSDEQYF. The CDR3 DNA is TGTGCCAGCAGCCCCGGACTCGTGAAGAGTGACGAGCAGTACTTC.

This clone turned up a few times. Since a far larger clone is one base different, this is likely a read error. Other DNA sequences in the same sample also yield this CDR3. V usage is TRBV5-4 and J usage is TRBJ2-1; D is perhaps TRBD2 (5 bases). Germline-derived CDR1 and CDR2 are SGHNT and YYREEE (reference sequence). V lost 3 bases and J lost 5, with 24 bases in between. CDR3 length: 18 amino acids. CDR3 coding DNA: TGTGCCAGCAGCTCCGGGATTACAGCGATGTCTTTCCACAATGAGCAGTTCTTC. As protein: CASSSGITAMSFHNEQFF.

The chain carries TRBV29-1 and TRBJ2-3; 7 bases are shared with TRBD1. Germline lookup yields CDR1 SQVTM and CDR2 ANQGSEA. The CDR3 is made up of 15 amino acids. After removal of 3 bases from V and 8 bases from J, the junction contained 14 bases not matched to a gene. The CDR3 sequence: CSVDKGGSSKRTQYF. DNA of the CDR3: TGCAGCGTTGATAAAGGGGGCTCTTCCAAGCGTACGCAGTATTTT.

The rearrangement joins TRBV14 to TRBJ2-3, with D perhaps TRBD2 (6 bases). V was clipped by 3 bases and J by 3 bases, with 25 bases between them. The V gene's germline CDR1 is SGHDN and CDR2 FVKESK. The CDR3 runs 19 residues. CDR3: CASSQPQRDSNIGTDTQYF. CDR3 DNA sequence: TGTGCCAGCAGCCAGCCTCAACGGGACTCTAATATCGGGACAGATACGCAGTATTTT.

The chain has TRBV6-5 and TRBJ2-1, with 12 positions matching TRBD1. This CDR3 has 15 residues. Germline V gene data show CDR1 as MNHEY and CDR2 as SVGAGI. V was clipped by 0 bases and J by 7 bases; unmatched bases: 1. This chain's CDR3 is CASSYSGQGANEQFF. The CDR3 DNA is TGTGCCAGCAGTTACTCGGGACAGGGGGCGAATGAGCAGTTCTTC.

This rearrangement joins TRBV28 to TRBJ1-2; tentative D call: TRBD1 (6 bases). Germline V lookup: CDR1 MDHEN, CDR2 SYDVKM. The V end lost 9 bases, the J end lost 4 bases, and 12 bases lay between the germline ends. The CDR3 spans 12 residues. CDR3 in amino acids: CASLGGRYGYTF. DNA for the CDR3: TGTGCCAGTTTGGGGGGCCGCTATGGCTACACCTTC.

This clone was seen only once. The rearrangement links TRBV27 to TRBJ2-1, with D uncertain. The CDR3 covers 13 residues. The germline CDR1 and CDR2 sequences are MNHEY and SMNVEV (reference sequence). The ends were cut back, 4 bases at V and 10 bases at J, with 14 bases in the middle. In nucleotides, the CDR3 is TGTGCCAGCAGTTACTCCCTCAAATCCGAGCAGTTCTTC. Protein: CASSYSLKSEQFF.

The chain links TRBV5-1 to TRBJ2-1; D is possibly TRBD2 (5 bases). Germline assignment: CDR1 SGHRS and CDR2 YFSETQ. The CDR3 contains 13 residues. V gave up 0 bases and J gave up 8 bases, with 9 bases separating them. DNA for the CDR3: TGCGCCAGCAGCTTGGCGGACGGGGATGAGCAGTTCTTC. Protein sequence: CASSLADGDEQFF.

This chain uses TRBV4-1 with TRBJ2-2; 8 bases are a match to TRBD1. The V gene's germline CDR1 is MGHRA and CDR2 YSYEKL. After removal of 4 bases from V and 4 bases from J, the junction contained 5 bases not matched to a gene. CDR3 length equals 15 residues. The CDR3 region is CASSPTGDATGELFF. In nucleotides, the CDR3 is TGCGCCAGCAGCCCGACAGGGGATGCCACCGGGGAGCTGTTTTTT.

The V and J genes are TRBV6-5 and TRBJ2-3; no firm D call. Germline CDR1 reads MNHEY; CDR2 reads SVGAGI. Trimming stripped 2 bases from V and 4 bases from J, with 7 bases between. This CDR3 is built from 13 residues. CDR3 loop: CASSYQFSDTQYF. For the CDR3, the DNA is TGTGCCAGCAGTTACCAGTTTTCAGATACGCAGTATTTT.

CDR3 amino acids: CASSQGGAEQFF. The CDR3 DNA reads as TGTGCCAGCAGCCAGGGGGGAGCTGAGCAGTTCTTC. V is TRBV28 and J is TRBJ2-1; a weak D match, TRBD1 (7 bases). The CDR3 totals 12 residues. Germline CDR1 and CDR2: MDHEN and SYDVKM. Trimming shortened V by 6 bases and J by 9 bases, and 12 bases separated the two germline ends.

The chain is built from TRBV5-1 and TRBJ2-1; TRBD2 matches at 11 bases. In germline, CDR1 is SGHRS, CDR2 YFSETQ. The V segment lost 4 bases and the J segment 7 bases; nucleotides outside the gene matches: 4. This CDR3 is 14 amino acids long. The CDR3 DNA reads TGCGCCAGCAGCATTAGCGGGAGGGGTAATGAGCAGTTCTTC. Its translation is CASSISGRGNEQFF.

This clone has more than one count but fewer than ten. CDR3 region: CASSLGRSDNEQFF. CDR3 sequence (DNA): TGTGCCAGCAGTTTGGGCAGGTCGGACAATGAGCAGTTCTTC. This rearrangement joins TRBV28 to TRBJ2-1; D is uncertain. Trimming stripped 3 bases from V and 5 bases from J, with 11 bases between. CDR3 length: 14 residues. Germline V gene data show CDR1 as MDHEN and CDR2 as SYDVKM.

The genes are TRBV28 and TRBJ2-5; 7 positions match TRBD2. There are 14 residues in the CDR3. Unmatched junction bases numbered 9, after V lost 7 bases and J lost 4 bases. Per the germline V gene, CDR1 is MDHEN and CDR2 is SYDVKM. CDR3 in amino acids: CASKSPGGRETQYF. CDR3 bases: TGTGCCAGCAAGTCCCCTGGCGGGAGAGAGACCCAGTACTTC.

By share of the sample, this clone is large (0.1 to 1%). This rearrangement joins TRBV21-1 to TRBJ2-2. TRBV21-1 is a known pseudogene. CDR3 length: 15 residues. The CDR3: CASSKALPWTGELFF. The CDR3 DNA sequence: TGTGCCAGCAGCAAAGCGCTCCCGTGGACCGGGGAGCTGTTTTTT.

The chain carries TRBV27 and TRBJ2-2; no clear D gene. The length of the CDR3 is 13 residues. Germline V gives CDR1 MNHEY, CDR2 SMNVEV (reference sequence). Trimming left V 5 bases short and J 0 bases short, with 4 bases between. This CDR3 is CASSEANTGELFF. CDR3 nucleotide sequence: TGTGCCAGCAGTGAAGCGAACACCGGGGAGCTGTTTTTT.

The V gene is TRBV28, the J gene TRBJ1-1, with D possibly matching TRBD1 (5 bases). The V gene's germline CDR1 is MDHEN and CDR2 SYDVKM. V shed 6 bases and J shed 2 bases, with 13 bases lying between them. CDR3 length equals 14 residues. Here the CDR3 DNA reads TGTGCCAGCAGCCCGGGAGGGGTTAACACTGAAGCTTTCTTT. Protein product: CASSPGGVNTEAFF.

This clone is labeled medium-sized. CDR3 region: CASSLPGTSNEQFF. The CDR3 DNA sequence: TGCGCCAGCAGCTTGCCCGGGACTAGCAATGAGCAGTTCTTC. The chain has TRBV5-1 and TRBJ2-1, with 8 positions matching TRBD2. The CDR3 loop spans 14 amino acids. The junction had 3 bases not matched to a gene; V was cut back by 1 base and J by 6 bases. Germline V CDR1 and CDR2: SGHRS, YFSETQ.

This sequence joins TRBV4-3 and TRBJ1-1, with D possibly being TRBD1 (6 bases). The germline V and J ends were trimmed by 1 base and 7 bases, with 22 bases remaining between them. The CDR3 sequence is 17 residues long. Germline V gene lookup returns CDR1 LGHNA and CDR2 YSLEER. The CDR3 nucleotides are TGCGCCAGCAGCCAAGGACGAGGGGGGACCTCCTCATTTGAAGCTTTCTTT. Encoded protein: CASSQGRGGTSSFEAFF.

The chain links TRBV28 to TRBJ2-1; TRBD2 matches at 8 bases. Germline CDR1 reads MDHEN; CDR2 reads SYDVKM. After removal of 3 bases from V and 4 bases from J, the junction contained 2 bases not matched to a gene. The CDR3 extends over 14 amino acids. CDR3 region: CASSFLAGYNEQFF. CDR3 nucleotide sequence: TGTGCCAGCAGTTTCTTAGCGGGATACAATGAGCAGTTCTTC. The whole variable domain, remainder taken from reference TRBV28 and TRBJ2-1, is DVKVTQSSRYLVKRTGEKVFLECVQDMDHENMFWYRQDPGLGLRLIYFSYDVKMKEKGDIPEGYSVSREKKERFSLILESASTNQTSMYLCASSFLAGYNEQFFGPGTRLTVL.

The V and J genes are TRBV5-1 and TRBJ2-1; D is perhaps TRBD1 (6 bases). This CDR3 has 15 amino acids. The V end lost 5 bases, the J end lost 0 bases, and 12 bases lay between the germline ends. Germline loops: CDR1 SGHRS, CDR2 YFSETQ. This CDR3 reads CASSVGQNSYNEQFF. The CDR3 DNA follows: TGCGCCAGCAGTGTTGGACAGAACTCCTACAATGAGCAGTTCTTC.